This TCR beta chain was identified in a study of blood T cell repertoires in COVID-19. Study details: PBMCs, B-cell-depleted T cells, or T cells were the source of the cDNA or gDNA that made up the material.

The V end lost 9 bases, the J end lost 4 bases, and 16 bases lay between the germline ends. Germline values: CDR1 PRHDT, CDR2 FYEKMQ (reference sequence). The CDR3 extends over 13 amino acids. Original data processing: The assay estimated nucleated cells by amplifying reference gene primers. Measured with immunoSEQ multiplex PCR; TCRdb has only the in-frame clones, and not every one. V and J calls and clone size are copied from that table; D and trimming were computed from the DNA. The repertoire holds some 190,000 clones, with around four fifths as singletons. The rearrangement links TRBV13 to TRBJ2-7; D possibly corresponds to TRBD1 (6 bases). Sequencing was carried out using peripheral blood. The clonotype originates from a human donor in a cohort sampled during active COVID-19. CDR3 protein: CASNRDKGYEQYF. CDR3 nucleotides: TGTGCCAGTAACCGGGACAAAGGATACGAGCAGTACTTC.